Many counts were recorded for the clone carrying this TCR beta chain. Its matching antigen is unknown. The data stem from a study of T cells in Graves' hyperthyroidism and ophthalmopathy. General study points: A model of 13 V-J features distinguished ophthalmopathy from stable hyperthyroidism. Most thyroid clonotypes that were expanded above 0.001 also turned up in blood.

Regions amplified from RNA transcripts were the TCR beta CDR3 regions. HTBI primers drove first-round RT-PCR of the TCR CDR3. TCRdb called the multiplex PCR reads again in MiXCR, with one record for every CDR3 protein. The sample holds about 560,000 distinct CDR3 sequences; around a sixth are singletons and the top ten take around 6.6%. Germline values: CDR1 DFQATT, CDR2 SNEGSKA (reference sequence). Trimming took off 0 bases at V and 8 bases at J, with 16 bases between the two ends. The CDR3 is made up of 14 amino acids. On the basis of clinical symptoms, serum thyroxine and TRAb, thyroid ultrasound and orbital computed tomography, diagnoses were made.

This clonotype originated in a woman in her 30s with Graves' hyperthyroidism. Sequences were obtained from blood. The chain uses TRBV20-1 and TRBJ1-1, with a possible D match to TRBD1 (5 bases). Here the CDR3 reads CSARDYLGSGEAFF. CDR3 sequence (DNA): TGCAGTGCTAGAGATTATTTAGGTTCAGGGGAAGCTTTCTTT.